This TCR beta chain was observed in a study of cytomegalovirus exposure and HLA in healthy donors. Notes on the study in general: Researchers left out some V segments, among them TRBV6-2 and TRBV6-3, as indistinguishable.

Researchers ran the PCR with 60 Vbeta and 13 Jbeta primers. This table comes from immunoSEQ multiplex PCR, and its TCRdb copy is limited to in-frame clones, with some not included. This table lists 160,000 or so clones. Note on this clone: Its matching antigen is unknown.

The length of the CDR3 is 16 residues. Per the germline V gene, CDR1 is MDHEN and CDR2 is SYDVKM. Unmatched junction bases numbered 15, after V lost 6 bases and J lost 9 bases. This receptor was taken from a young man in good health and CMV-seronegative. Sample: PBMCs. The rearrangement links TRBV28 to TRBJ2-1, with 9 positions matching TRBD2. CDR3 nucleotide sequence: TGTGCCAGCAGCCGCGGACCCCCGGGACTAGCAGGTGAGCAGTTCTTC. Translation: CASSRGPPGLAGEQFF.